The source of this T cell receptor (beta chain) is a study of T cell responses to AZD1222 COVID-19 vaccine. Study-wide background: Doses given second, at about 4 or about 12 weeks, were pooled.

TCRdb's table, derived via immunoSEQ multiplex PCR, lists solely in-frame clones and lacks some. The sample lists roughly 120,000 clones, roughly 85% occurring once. In its sample, this clone was seen a few times. The antigen is undetermined. Findings and limits, study-wide: Following two doses of AZD1222, Spike-specific TCR breadth and depth rose.

The CDR3 covers 17 residues. The chain employs TRBV21-1 and TRBJ1-2. TRBV21-1 is labeled a pseudogene. This sequence was found in an adult in good health. The specimen comprised peripheral blood, sampled on day 0 of AZD1222 vaccination. CDR3 sequence (DNA): TGTGCCAGCAGCAAAAATTCGGTTCTTAGAGGTGATTATGGCTACACCTTC. This translates into CASSKNSVLRGDYGYTF.